A selection of T cell receptor beta chains follows, all from one sample in a study of blood T cell repertoires in COVID-19. The assay was immunoSEQ multiplex PCR, and TCRdb's table has in-frame clones only and misses some. The sample records 250,000 or so clones, about 90% being singletons. Specimen: peripheral blood. The source of these receptors is a man in his late teens or twenties with active or convalescent COVID-19. Each CDR3 is given with its conserved first and last residue. Each record gives: V gene, clone size, D gene, J gene, CDR3 protein, CDR3 DNA. A D gene is named only where the DNA matches it firmly. Only part of the rows carry a size: once, few, many, or a class if the clone is expanded.

v_call: TRBV6-5
clone_size: NA
d_call: TRBD1
j_call: TRBJ2-4
cdr3_aa: CASSYVGGAKNIQYF
cdr3_nt: TGTGCCAGCAGTTACGTAGGGGGCGCCAAAAACATTCAGTACTTC

v_call: TRBV6-5
clone_size: NA
d_call: NA
j_call: TRBJ2-2
cdr3_aa: CANLQGGELFF
cdr3_nt: TGTGCCAACCTACAGGGTGGGGAGCTGTTTTTT

v_call: TRBV5-8
clone_size: few
d_call: TRBD2
j_call: TRBJ2-3
cdr3_aa: CASSPYGRVTDTQYF
cdr3_nt: TGTGCCAGCAGCCCCTACGGGAGGGTCACAGATACGCAGTATTTT

v_call: TRBV7-8
clone_size: few
d_call: NA
j_call: TRBJ2-7
cdr3_aa: CASSPKLAELTYEQYF
cdr3_nt: TGTGCCAGCAGCCCCAAGTTGGCGGAACTAACCTACGAGCAGTACTTC

v_call: TRBV5-4
clone_size: NA
d_call: TRBD2
j_call: TRBJ2-3
cdr3_aa: CASSLGPLSGALSDTQYF
cdr3_nt: TGTGCCAGCAGCTTGGGGCCTCTTAGCGGGGCCCTTTCAGATACGCAGTATTTT

v_call: TRBV4-2
clone_size: once
d_call: TRBD2
j_call: TRBJ2-7
cdr3_aa: CASSQNIAGLYEQYF
cdr3_nt: TGTGCCAGCAGCCAAAATATAGCGGGGCTCTACGAGCAGTACTTC

v_call: TRBV14
clone_size: NA
d_call: TRBD1
j_call: TRBJ1-2
cdr3_aa: CASSATGTGAIGYTF
cdr3_nt: TGTGCCAGCAGCGCAACCGGGACAGGAGCTATCGGCTACACCTTC

v_call: TRBV21-1
clone_size: NA
d_call: NA
j_call: TRBJ1-1
cdr3_aa: CASRGLWSRRKTGYTEAFF
cdr3_nt: TGTGCCAGCAGGGGTCTTTGGAGCAGGAGAAAAACGGGGTACACTGAAGCTTTCTTT

v_call: TRBV25-1
clone_size: NA
d_call: TRBD1
j_call: TRBJ2-2
cdr3_aa: CASRRDRGKNTGELFF
cdr3_nt: TGTGCCAGCAGAAGGGACAGGGGAAAGAACACCGGGGAGCTGTTTTTT

v_call: TRBV7-2
clone_size: NA
d_call: NA
j_call: TRBJ1-3
cdr3_aa: CASSHSPSGNTIYF
cdr3_nt: TGTGCCAGCAGTCATAGTCCTTCTGGAAACACCATATATTTT

v_call: TRBV12-5
clone_size: NA
d_call: NA
j_call: TRBJ1-1
cdr3_aa: CASGLEGVLTEAFF
cdr3_nt: TGTGCTAGTGGTTTGGAGGGGGTCCTCACTGAAGCTTTCTTT

v_call: TRBV7-2
clone_size: NA
d_call: TRBD2
j_call: TRBJ2-1
cdr3_aa: CASSSMVGGRNEQFF
cdr3_nt: TGTGCCAGCAGCAGTATGGTCGGGGGGAGGAATGAGCAGTTCTTC

v_call: TRBV5-1
clone_size: NA
d_call: NA
j_call: TRBJ1-3
cdr3_aa: CASSLRDSGNTIYF
cdr3_nt: TGCGCCAGCAGCTTGCGAGACTCTGGAAACACCATATATTTT

v_call: TRBV18
clone_size: NA
d_call: TRBD1
j_call: TRBJ1-1
cdr3_aa: CASSLGTAPEAFF
cdr3_nt: TGTGCCAGCTCACTGGGGACAGCACCTGAAGCTTTCTTT

v_call: TRBV6-2/TRBV6-3
clone_size: few
d_call: NA
j_call: TRBJ1-2
cdr3_aa: CASSWADYGYTF
cdr3_nt: TGTGCCAGCAGTTGGGCAGACTATGGCTACACCTTC

v_call: TRBV9
clone_size: NA
d_call: TRBD1
j_call: TRBJ2-3
cdr3_aa: CASSDRKGADDTQYF
cdr3_nt: TGTGCCAGCAGCGATCGAAAGGGGGCCGACGATACGCAGTATTTT